A single sample gave rise to the 28 T cell receptor beta chains below, sequenced in a study of CD8 T cells in Susac syndrome. Random-hexamer reverse transcription was applied to roughly 0.5 to 1 ug RNA. MiXCR was run by TCRdb on the immunoSEQ multiplex PCR reads, yielding one entry per CDR3 protein. Altogether about 430,000 distinct CDR3 sequences are present, around 85% being singletons, with the ten largest covering roughly 0.11%. The sequenced sample was CD8+ T cells from PBMCs. These receptors all come from a human donor with multiple sclerosis.

The rearrangement uses TRBV2 and TRBJ2-3, with TRBD1 identical over 9 bases. The length of the CDR3 is 15 residues. V dropped 6 bases and J dropped 5; count of bases not matched to a gene: 9. Germline V gene lookup returns CDR1 SNHLY and CDR2 FYNNEI. CDR3 DNA: TGTGCCAGCAGCGGCTGGGACAGGGTGAGAGATACGCAGTATTTT. Translated, it gives CASSGWDRVRDTQYF.

The chain links TRBV6-1 to TRBJ1-5; 7 nucleotides agree with TRBD1. The germline V gene encodes CDR1 MNHNS and CDR2 SASEGT. V was pared by 6 bases and J by 3 bases, with 11 bases of the junction left unmatched. CDR3 length equals 16 residues. The CDR3 sequence: CASSSPIQGPNQPQHF. The CDR3 nucleotides read TGTGCCAGCAGCAGTCCAATACAGGGGCCCAATCAGCCCCAGCATTTT.

This CDR3 is CASSLDLDRGGMNTEAFF. The CDR3 DNA follows: TGTGCCAGCAGCTTAGATCTTGACAGGGGAGGCATGAACACTGAAGCTTTCTTT. The rearrangement uses TRBV11-2 and TRBJ1-1, with 8 positions matching TRBD1. V lost 0 bases, J lost 0 bases, and 9 bases stayed unmatched. Germline assignment: CDR1 SGHAT and CDR2 FQNNGV. This CDR3 region has 18 residues.

The chain combines TRBV2 with TRBJ2-7, with TRBD1 matching 7 bases. Trimming removed 1 base from V and 2 bases from J; junction bases left unmatched: 8. This CDR3 is 16 amino acids long. The germline CDR1 and CDR2 sequences are SNHLY and FYNNEI. CDR3 DNA: TGTGCCAGCAGTGAAGAAGGGGGTCAGGGGGCCTACGAGCAGTACTTC. This sequence encodes CASSEEGGQGAYEQYF. Supplemented by reference TRBV2 and TRBJ2-7, the full variable domain reads EPEVTQTPSHQVTQMGQEVILRCVPISNHLYFYWYRQILGQKVEFLVSFYNNEISEKSEIFDDQFSVERPDGSNFTLKIRSTKLEDSAMYFCASSEEGGQGAYEQYFGPGTRLTVT.

The V call is TRBV6-6, the J call TRBJ1-1, with 8 bases matching TRBD1. The CDR3 sequence is 13 residues long. Per germline, CDR1 MNHNY and CDR2 SVGAGI (reference sequence). Trimming removed 10 bases from V and 0 bases from J; junction bases left unmatched: 4. The CDR3 sequence is CAIRQGMNTEAFF. CDR3 bases: TGTGCCATCCGACAGGGGATGAACACTGAAGCTTTCTTT.

The J gene is TRBJ1-1, the V gene TRBV20-1; D not certain. The CDR3 is 14 residues long. Per germline, CDR1 DFQATT and CDR2 SNEGSKA (reference sequence). V lost 1 base and J 4 bases, leaving 13 bases between the germline ends. Here the CDR3 reads CSARVSGVGTEAFF. The CDR3 DNA reads TGCAGTGCTAGAGTTTCCGGGGTGGGCACTGAAGCTTTCTTT.

The rearrangement links TRBV27 to TRBJ2-5; 7 nucleotides agree with TRBD1. The CDR3 loop spans 15 amino acids. J was trimmed by 0 bases and V by 6 bases; bases with no gene match: 7. CDR1 is MNHEY, CDR2 SMNVEV, per germline (reference sequence). CDR3 DNA sequence: TGTGCCAGCAGCCGATGGACAGGCGACCAAGAGACCCAGTACTTC. Translating it yields CASSRWTGDQETQYF.

This chain links TRBV5-4 with TRBJ2-7; D possibly uses TRBD1 or TRBD2 (6 bases each). Germline V gene sequence: CDR1 SGHNT, CDR2 YYREEE (reference sequence). Trimming cost V 1 base and J 5 bases, with 10 bases left between them. The CDR3 covers 13 residues. CDR3 in DNA: TGTGCCAGCAGCTTGCCGGGGGCAGACGAGCAGTACTTC. This translates into CASSLPGADEQYF.

The chain joins TRBV20-1 to TRBJ2-5; TRBD2 matches at 7 bases. The V gene's germline CDR1 is DFQATT and CDR2 SNEGSKA (reference sequence). The CDR3 extends over 15 amino acids. J was trimmed by 7 bases and V by 3 bases; bases with no gene match: 14. In nucleotides, the CDR3 is TGCAGTGCTAGTTCGCTAGCGGTGGATTTTGGGACCCAGTACTTC. Translation gives CSASSLAVDFGTQYF.

The rearrangement links TRBV27 to TRBJ1-5, with D possibly being TRBD1 (6 bases). The CDR3 is 14 residues long. Germline assignment: CDR1 MNHEY and CDR2 SMNVEV (reference sequence). V lost 3 bases to trimming and J lost 6 bases, with 12 bases between them. CDR3 loop: CASSFTGSTQPQHF. In DNA, the CDR3 is TGTGCCAGCAGTTTTACAGGGAGTACTCAGCCCCAGCATTTT.

The J gene is TRBJ2-1, the V gene TRBV7-2; no clear D gene. CDR3 length: 14 residues. CDR1 SGHTA and CDR2 FQGNSA come from the germline V gene. The ends were cut back, 4 bases at V and 0 bases at J, with 7 bases in the middle. The CDR3 region is CASSSPGSYNEQFF. The CDR3 DNA reads TGTGCCAGCAGCTCTCCGGGCTCCTACAATGAGCAGTTCTTC.

The genes are TRBV5-1 and TRBJ2-5; the D gene is possibly TRBD1 (6 bases). Trimming pared 2 bases from V and 5 bases from J, leaving 13 bases between. The CDR3 has 14 residues. Germline values: CDR1 SGHRS, CDR2 YFSETQ. CDR3 loop: CASSLEGVQETQYF. The CDR3, as DNA: TGCGCCAGCAGCTTAGAGGGGGTGCAGGAGACCCAGTACTTC.

The genes are TRBV7-8 and TRBJ2-1; TRBD2 might be the D (6 bases). This CDR3 is 15 amino acids long. Germline assignment: CDR1 SGHVS and CDR2 FQNEAQ. V was cut by 1 base and J by 6 bases, with 13 bases left in between. CDR3 in amino acids: CASSLVFVGGNEQFF. DNA for the CDR3: TGTGCCAGCAGCTTAGTGTTTGTGGGGGGCAATGAGCAGTTCTTC.

The rearrangement uses TRBV25-1 and TRBJ1-1; D not certain. The length of the CDR3 is 12 residues. V lost 0 bases and J 4 bases, leaving 3 bases between the germline ends. Germline CDR1 MGHDK, CDR2 SYGVNS. CDR3 in DNA: TGTGCCAGCAGTGAATACAGCACTGAAGCTTTCTTT. Translation gives CASSEYSTEAFF.

The V and J genes are TRBV10-1 and TRBJ2-7; 9 bases agree with TRBD1. This CDR3 is 14 amino acids long. Trimming cost V 8 bases and J 3 bases; bases outside gene matches: 8. Germline V gene data show CDR1 as WNHNN and CDR2 as SYGVQD (reference sequence). This chain's CDR3 is CASGPRDRVYEQYF. The CDR3 DNA is TGCGCCAGCGGTCCGAGGGACAGGGTCTACGAGCAGTACTTC.

The chain couples TRBV5-4 to TRBJ1-4; D is undetermined. The CDR3 length is 13 residues. Per germline, CDR1 SGHNT and CDR2 YYREEE (reference sequence). V gave up 4 bases and J gave up 8 bases, with 12 bases separating them. In DNA, the CDR3 is TGTGCCAGCAGCACCGGACCCTTAGAAAAACTGTTTTTT. Its translation is CASSTGPLEKLFF.

This chain connects TRBV6-1 to TRBJ1-1; a weak D match, TRBD1 (5 bases). The germline V gene has CDR1 MNHNS and CDR2 SASEGT. V was shortened by 6 bases and J by 10 bases, with 9 bases between the two germline ends. This CDR3 has 10 amino acids. The CDR3 DNA reads as TGTGCCAGCAGGTCCCAGGGAGCTTTCTTT. It specifies CASRSQGAFF.

This clonotype was found a few times. J is TRBJ2-7 and V is TRBV10-1; D is ambiguous. The CDR3 has 15 residues. The ends were cut back, 2 bases at V and 1 base at J, with 12 bases in the middle. Germline V lookup: CDR1 WNHNN, CDR2 SYGVQD (reference sequence). CDR3 DNA: TGCGCCAGCAGTGAGAGGGCCGAGGATTCCTACGAGCAGTACTTC. Protein: CASSERAEDSYEQYF.

The chain carries TRBV27 and TRBJ2-1; D is unresolved. This CDR3 has 11 residues. V was cut by 7 bases and J by 10 bases, with 11 bases left in between. Germline CDR1 reads MNHEY; CDR2 reads SMNVEV (reference sequence). CDR3 in DNA: TGTGCCAGCACCTTTGGGCGGGAGCAGTTCTTC. This encodes CASTFGREQFF.

The gene calls are TRBV5-1 and TRBJ1-2; 12 bases align to TRBD1. The V and J ends lost 4 bases and 0 bases, in that order; junction bases with no gene match: 4. This CDR3 has 16 amino acids. CDR1 and CDR2 from the germline V gene are SGHRS and YFSETQ. This chain's CDR3 is CASSPGQGASNYGYTF. The CDR3 nucleotides are TGCGCCAGCAGCCCGGGACAGGGGGCGTCTAACTATGGCTACACCTTC.

The chain recombines TRBV2 with TRBJ2-7, with TRBD1 matching over 7 bases. The CDR3 length is 12 residues. V lost 6 bases, J lost 4 bases, and 3 bases stayed unmatched. Germline CDR1 and CDR2: SNHLY and FYNNEI. The CDR3 here is CASRQGRYEQYF. The CDR3, as DNA: TGTGCCAGCAGACAGGGGCGGTACGAGCAGTACTTC.

The rearrangement joins TRBV2 to TRBJ2-3; D gene uncertain. CDR1 is SNHLY, CDR2 FYNNEI, per germline. Trimming cost V 4 bases and J 2 bases, with 10 bases left between them. The CDR3 has 14 amino acids. The CDR3 DNA follows: TGTGCCAGCAGTGGGTCCCCAGTCACAGATACGCAGTATTTT. It translates to CASSGSPVTDTQYF.

The chain couples TRBV14 to TRBJ1-2; D may be TRBD1 (6 bases). Looked up from germline, CDR1 is SGHDN and CDR2 is FVKESK. Trimming removed 0 bases at V and 3 bases at J, with 11 bases between. This CDR3 region has 15 residues. The CDR3 is CASSQDRNRDYGYTF. CDR3 bases: TGTGCCAGCAGCCAAGACAGGAACAGGGACTATGGCTACACCTTC.

This chain joins TRBV30 and TRBJ1-5; unclear D gene. CDR1 GTSNPN and CDR2 SVGIG come from the germline V gene (reference sequence). The CDR3 consists of 14 residues. V was pared by 3 bases and J by 2 bases, with 11 bases between. The CDR3 DNA is TGTGCCTGGAGAGCGGGGAACGGCAATCAGCCCCAGCATTTT. Amino acid sequence: CAWRAGNGNQPQHF.

This clonotype was detected once. The chain employs TRBV28 and TRBJ2-3; D is possibly TRBD2 (6 bases). Trimming stripped 1 base from V and 3 bases from J, with 14 bases between. The CDR3 totals 16 residues. Germline V lookup: CDR1 MDHEN, CDR2 SYDVKM. This CDR3 reads CASSLLGEDGTDTQYF. The CDR3 DNA follows: TGTGCCAGCAGTTTATTGGGGGAGGATGGAACAGATACGCAGTATTTT.

V and J are TRBV20-1 and TRBJ2-5, with 13 nucleotides matching TRBD2. The CDR3 is 17 residues long. V was pared by 0 bases and J by 2 bases, with 6 bases of the junction left unmatched. Germline CDR1 DFQATT, CDR2 SNEGSKA (reference sequence). The CDR3 DNA is TGCAGTGCTAGAGATCTGGGGACTAGCGGGGATCAAGAGACCCAGTACTTC. This encodes CSARDLGTSGDQETQYF.

Concerning this clonotype itself: A read error may explain this, as a much larger clone is one base away. J is TRBJ2-5 and V is TRBV27; tentative D call: TRBD1 (7 bases). The V gene's germline CDR1 is MNHEY and CDR2 SMNVEV (reference sequence). Between the trimmed V and J ends, which lost 4 bases and 9 bases, there was a span of 18 bases. The CDR3 contains 14 residues. CDR3 coding DNA: TGTGCCAGCAGTTCCGACAGGGTTGGGGAGGCCCAGTACTTC. Amino acids: CASSSDRVGEAQYF.

The rearrangement uses TRBV23-1 and TRBJ1-1, with TRBD1 as a possible D gene (5 bases). TRBV23-1 is annotated as an ORF whose role is uncertain. The CDR3 covers 14 residues. Trimming removed 4 bases at V and 10 bases at J, with 19 bases between. The CDR3 DNA follows: TGCGCCAGCAGTCGCCGACGGGGCCCAGGGAGAGCTTTCTTT. Residues: CASSRRRGPGRAFF.